This is a list of T cell receptor beta chains from one sample in a study of T cell clusters in autoimmune cytopenias. Following a re-call of the multiplex PCR reads, TCRdb has one entry per CDR3 protein and lacks DNA. The listing contains 11,000 or so distinct CDR3 sequences. In addition, the sample was reused for a study of T cell repertoires in aging, cancer and after chemotherapy.

Sequencing was performed on peripheral blood. The receptors come from a human donor in good health. Each CDR3 is given with its conserved first and last residue. Clone size is shown for a subset of rows, as once, few, many or a class of expanded clone.

clone_size j_call v_call cdr3_aa
. TRBJ1-2 TRBV6-5 CASCQVGQNYGYTF
. TRBJ1-1 TRBV10-3 CAISDKGKGLNTEAFF
. TRBJ1-2 TRBV27 CASSLGTTGGSYTF
. TRBJ2-1 TRBV20-1 CSARTSGFYNEQFF
. TRBJ1-4 TRBV6-6 CACSYSSGGKLFF
. TRBJ1-6 TRBV6-2/TRBV6-3 CATSREAGVGDRSPLHF
. TRBJ1-2 TRBV20-1 CSASNGALGYTF
. TRBJ1-3 TRBV12-3/TRBV12-4 CASSLFDPSGNTIYF
. TRBJ2-7 TRBV5-6 CASSYRVLVNEQYF
. TRBJ1-1 TRBV19 CASNLRNMNTEAFF
. TRBJ1-4 TRBV11-1 CASTITYSDEKLFF
. TRBJ1-1 TRBV6-5 CASRRDGGAEAFF
. TRBJ1-2 TRBV6-2/TRBV6-3 CASSFQGYGYTF
. TRBJ2-1 TRBV5-6 CASSQIGGEQFF
. TRBJ1-1 TRBV20-1 CSAQPGQNTEAFF
. TRBJ1-2 TRBV6-5 CASSLFAGTYGYTF
. TRBJ1-3 TRBV20-1 CSAREKQDPSGNTIYF
medium-sized TRBJ1-4 TRBV12-3/TRBV12-4 CASRTQGSAVEKLFF
. TRBJ1-1 TRBV27 CASSLNGQSEAFF
. TRBJ1-2 TRBV20-1 CSASGALYGYTF
. TRBJ2-7 TRBV5-1 CASQRSEGHEQYF
. TRBJ2-7 TRBV20-1 CSARGAPTRLNYEQYF
. TRBJ2-2 TRBV5-1 CASSLVPTGELFF
. TRBJ1-1 TRBV14 CASSQGWGAEAFF
. TRBJ2-5 TRBV6-5 CASSSDREETQYF
. TRBJ2-7 TRBV12-3/TRBV12-4 CASSLMGPAGYEQYF
. TRBJ1-1 TRBV14 CASSLEGALSTEAFF
. TRBJ1-6 TRBV19 CASSGDSRASHYNSPLHF
hyperexpanded TRBJ2-5 TRBV6-6 CASSYGTGGGTQYF
medium-sized TRBJ2-2 TRBV5-5 CASSLVLVRGTFGTGELFF
. TRBJ2-6 TRBV10-3 CAIKGVGANVLTF
medium-sized TRBJ2-1 TRBV6-1 CASSEATSGRDEQFF
. TRBJ2-2 TRBV11-1 CASSLSRGGQKNTGELFF
. TRBJ2-1 TRBV20-1 CSAVNSGVSYNEQFF
. TRBJ2-3 TRBV5-6 CASSQDYRGGTDTQYF
. TRBJ2-7 TRBV6-6 CASSPPGLYYEQYF
. TRBJ2-3 TRBV20-1 CSAAIGTGDTDTQYF
medium-sized TRBJ2-2 TRBV18 CASSPQGQGIGELFF
. TRBJ2-1 TRBV6-2/TRBV6-3 CASSLLYRGDEQFF
. TRBJ1-1 TRBV28 CASSLGTTGGRKTFF
. TRBJ1-1 TRBV19 CASSSLTRGGRGSTEAFF
medium-sized TRBJ2-6 TRBV19 CASSIDSPGTSGTLGANVLTF
medium-sized TRBJ1-1 TRBV6-5 CASSTMNTEAFF
. TRBJ1-2 TRBV10-3 CAISDSSRGRGYTF